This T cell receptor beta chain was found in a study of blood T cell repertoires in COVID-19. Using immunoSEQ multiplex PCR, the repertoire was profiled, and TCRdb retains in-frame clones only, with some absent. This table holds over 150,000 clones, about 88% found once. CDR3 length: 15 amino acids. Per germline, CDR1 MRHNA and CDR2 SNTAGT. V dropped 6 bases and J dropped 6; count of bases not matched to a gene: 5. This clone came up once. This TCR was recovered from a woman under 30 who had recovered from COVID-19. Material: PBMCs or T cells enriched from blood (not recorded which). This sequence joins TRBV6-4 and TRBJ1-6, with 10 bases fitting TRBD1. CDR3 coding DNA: TGTGCCAGCAGCCAGGGACAGGGGACTAATTCACCCCTCCACTTT. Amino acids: CASSQGQGTNSPLHF.